What follows are 15 T cell receptor beta chains derived from one specimen sequenced in a study of brain T cells in children with intractable seizures. The table came from immunoSEQ multiplex PCR; TCRdb's copy has only in-frame clones and leaves some out. Altogether hundreds of thousands of clones are present, over 85% being singletons, with the ten largest covering 4.5% to 7%. Time point in this sample: blood from clinic visit 5 months post-surgery; TSC patient then seizure free. The specimen was peripheral blood, collected about 5 months after surgery. The receptors shown here come from a boy under two years old with tuberous sclerosis and intractable seizures.

This chain links TRBV3-1 (or the pseudogene TRBV3-2) with TRBJ1-1, with TRBD1 identical over 7 bases. Trimming removed 3 bases from V and 5 bases from J; junction bases left unmatched: 15. Looked up from germline, CDR1 is LGHDT and CDR2 is YNNKEL (reference sequence). This CDR3 contains 17 residues. This CDR3 reads CASSHPFRTGRTTEAFF. CDR3 sequence (DNA): TGTGCCAGCAGCCATCCTTTTAGGACAGGCCGCACTACTGAAGCTTTCTTT.

The chain combines TRBV21-1 with TRBJ2-1; TRBD1, as called in the table, went unchecked against the DNA. TRBV21-1 is recorded as a pseudogene. This CDR3 has 15 amino acids. CDR3 sequence reads: CASSKGWTGASEQFF. In nucleotides, the CDR3 is TGTGCCAGCAGCAAAGGGTGGACAGGGGCCAGTGAGCAGTTCTTC.

The rearrangement joins TRBV25-1 to TRBJ1-3; no definite D call. The germline gives CDR1 MGHDK, CDR2 SYGVNS. The V end was cut by 10 bases, the J end by 4 bases, with 14 bases between. The CDR3 length is 13 residues. CDR3 in amino acids: CATSPGAGNTIYF. Written as DNA, the CDR3 is TGTGCCACTTCGCCAGGAGCAGGAAACACCATATATTTT.

This rearrangement joins TRBV19 to TRBJ2-7; perhaps TRBD1 as D (6 bases). In germline, CDR1 is LNHDA, CDR2 SQIVND (reference sequence). The CDR3 is 13 amino acids. V was pared by 5 bases and J by 1 base, with 9 bases between. The CDR3 DNA reads as TGTGCCAGTAGTCTGGACAGTTCCTACGAGCAGTACTTC. This encodes CASSLDSSYEQYF. Looking up the rest from reference TRBV19 and TRBJ2-7 gives the full variable domain: DGGITQSPKYLFRKEGQNVTLSCEQNLNHDAMYWYRQDPGQGLRLIYYSQIVNDFQKGDIAEGYSVSREKKESFPLTVTSAQKNPTAFYLCASSLDSSYEQYFGPGTRLTVT.

This chain links TRBV7-9 with TRBJ1-2; tentatively, D is TRBD1 (6 bases). V was clipped by 5 bases and J by 4 bases, with 14 bases between them. The CDR3 covers 14 residues. Looked up from germline, CDR1 is SEHNR and CDR2 is FQNEAQ (reference sequence). Here the CDR3 DNA reads TGTGCCAGCAGCCCCCGGACAGTCGTCTATGGCTACACCTTC. As protein: CASSPRTVVYGYTF.

This sequence joins TRBV6-5 and TRBJ2-7; 7 positions agree with TRBD1. There are 14 residues in the CDR3. V lost 6 bases and J lost 2; bases outside the gene matches: 7. The germline gives CDR1 MNHEY, CDR2 SVGAGI. The CDR3 reads CASSLTGQAYEQYF. CDR3 sequence (DNA): TGTGCCAGCAGCCTAACCGGACAGGCCTACGAGCAGTACTTC.

This rearrangement joins TRBV7-9 to TRBJ1-1; a possible D gene is TRBD1 (5 bases). CDR1 is SEHNR, CDR2 FQNEAQ, per germline (reference sequence). V was pared by 1 base and J by 6 bases, with 9 bases between. CDR3 size: 13 residues. The CDR3 DNA is TGTGCCAGCAGCTTAGGCCGGGGGGCTGAAGCTTTCTTT. Its translation: CASSLGRGAEAFF. The entire variable domain, with the rest obtained from reference TRBV7-9 and TRBJ1-1, is as follows: DTGVSQNPRHKITKRGQNVTFRCDPISEHNRLYWYRQTLGQGPEFLTYFQNEAQLEKSRLLSDRFSAERPKGSFSTLEIQRTEQGDSAMYLCASSLGRGAEAFFGQGTRLTVV.

The chain joins TRBV4-2 to TRBJ2-7; 7 bases fit TRBD1. Trimming took 3 bases from V and 6 from J; bases not matched to a gene: 8. Germline CDR1 reads LGHNA; CDR2 reads YNFKEQ. The CDR3 runs to 14 residues. The CDR3 here is CASSHGDSQSEQYF. In DNA form, the CDR3 reads TGTGCCAGCAGCCATGGGGACAGCCAGAGCGAGCAGTACTTC.

The chain recombines TRBV5-1 with TRBJ2-2; maybe TRBD1 (5 bases). The V gene lost 4 bases and the J gene lost 5 bases, with 15 bases spanning the gap. Germline CDR1 reads SGHRS; CDR2 reads YFSETQ. The CDR3 contains 15 residues. CDR3 amino acids: CASSSSRAVTGELFF. In DNA, the CDR3 is TGCGCCAGCAGCAGTTCCAGGGCGGTTACCGGGGAGCTGTTTTTT.

This chain uses TRBV7-9 with TRBJ2-7; the match to TRBD2 covers 11 bases. Germline-derived CDR1 and CDR2 are SEHNR and FQNEAQ (reference sequence). J gave up 5 bases and V 6 bases, and 12 bases lay outside the gene matches. The CDR3 loop spans 16 amino acids. This chain's CDR3 is CASSYQPGLAEHEQYF. The CDR3 coding sequence is TGTGCCAGCAGTTATCAACCGGGACTAGCGGAACACGAGCAGTACTTC.

The rearrangement joins TRBV7-2 to TRBJ1-2, with D possibly being TRBD1 (6 bases). Germline V gene lookup returns CDR1 SGHTA and CDR2 FQGNSA. The CDR3 covers 13 residues. The V end lost 1 base, the J end lost 8 bases, and 11 bases lay between the germline ends. The CDR3 loop reads CASSLDREQGYTF. The DNA for the CDR3 is TGTGCCAGCAGCTTAGACAGGGAACAGGGCTACACCTTC.

The rearrangement joins TRBV11-3 to TRBJ2-7, with D uncertain. The CDR3 totals 15 residues. In germline, CDR1 is SGHNT, CDR2 YENEEA. Trimming pared 5 bases from V and 0 bases from J, leaving 14 bases between. The CDR3 reads CASSDLGYSSYEQYF. The CDR3, as DNA: TGTGCCAGCAGCGACCTGGGGTATAGCTCCTACGAGCAGTACTTC. The full variable domain, completed using reference TRBV11-3 and TRBJ2-7, is EAGVVQSPRYKIIEKKQPVAFWCNPISGHNTLYWYLQNLGQGPELLIRYENEEAVDDSQLPKDRFSAERLKGVDSTLKIQPAELGDSAVYLCASSDLGYSSYEQYFGPGTRLTVT.

This clone was seen once. The genes are TRBV10-3 and TRBJ2-7; no definite D call. Trimming took 6 bases from V and 2 from J, leaving 5 bases between them. The CDR3 totals 11 residues. The germline V gene encodes CDR1 ENHRY and CDR2 SYGVKD. Here the CDR3 reads CAIREAYEQYF. Here the CDR3 DNA reads TGTGCCATCAGAGAGGCCTACGAGCAGTACTTC.

This chain links TRBV19 with TRBJ2-2, with TRBD1 identical over 7 bases. Germline V CDR1 and CDR2: LNHDA, SQIVND (reference sequence). The ends lost 6 bases at V and 2 bases at J; junction bases unmatched: 9. The CDR3 covers 16 residues. This chain's CDR3 is CASRSKGQVNTGELFF. CDR3 nucleotides: TGTGCCAGTAGGTCAAAAGGACAGGTCAACACCGGGGAGCTGTTTTTT.

In its sample, this clone was seen once. The rearrangement joins TRBV9 to TRBJ2-2, with D unclear. The CDR3 length is 14 residues. Trimming cost V 0 bases and J 6 bases, with 9 bases left between them. Germline V gene lookup returns CDR1 SGDLS and CDR2 YYNGEE. CDR3: CASSVGGLAGELFF. DNA of the CDR3: TGTGCCAGCAGCGTAGGAGGTTTGGCCGGGGAGCTGTTTTTT.